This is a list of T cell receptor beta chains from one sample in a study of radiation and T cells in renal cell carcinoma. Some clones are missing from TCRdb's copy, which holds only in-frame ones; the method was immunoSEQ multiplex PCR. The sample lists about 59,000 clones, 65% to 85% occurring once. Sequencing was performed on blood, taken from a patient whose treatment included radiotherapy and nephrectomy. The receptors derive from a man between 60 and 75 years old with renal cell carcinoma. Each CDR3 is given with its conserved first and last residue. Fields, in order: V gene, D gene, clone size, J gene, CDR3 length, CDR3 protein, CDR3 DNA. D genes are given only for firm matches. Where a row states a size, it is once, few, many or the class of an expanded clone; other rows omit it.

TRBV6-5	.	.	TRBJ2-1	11	CASASGTKQFF	TGTGCCAGTGCCTCCGGGACAAAGCAGTTCTTC
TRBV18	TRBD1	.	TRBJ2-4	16	CASSLLRDRQLGIQYF	TGTGCCAGCTCACTGCTCAGGGACAGGCAACTAGGGATTCAGTACTTC
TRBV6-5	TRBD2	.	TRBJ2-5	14	CASRLAGEGETQYF	TGTGCCAGCAGGCTAGCGGGAGAGGGAGAGACCCAGTACTTC
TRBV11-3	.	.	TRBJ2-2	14	CASSLPGFPGELFF	TGTGCCAGCAGCTTGCCCGGGTTCCCCGGGGAGCTGTTTTTT
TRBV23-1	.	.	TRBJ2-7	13	CASSHWPPYEQYF	TGCGCCAGCAGTCATTGGCCTCCGTACGAGCAGTACTTC
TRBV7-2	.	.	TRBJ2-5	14	CASGQTLYQETQYF	TGTGCCAGCGGGCAGACTCTGTACCAAGAGACCCAGTACTTC
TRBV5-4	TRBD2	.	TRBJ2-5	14	CASSGGGRGETQYF	TGTGCCAGCAGCGGGGGAGGGAGGGGAGAGACCCAGTACTTC
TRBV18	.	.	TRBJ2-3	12	CASSPAGDTQYF	TGTGCCAGCTCCCCAGCGGGAGATACGCAGTATTTT
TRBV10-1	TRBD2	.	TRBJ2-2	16	CASSDGTSHRTGELFF	TGCGCCAGCAGTGACGGGACTAGCCACCGCACCGGGGAGCTGTTTTTT
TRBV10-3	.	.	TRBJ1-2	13	CAINAQGWYGYTF	TGTGCCATCAATGCACAGGGTTGGTATGGCTACACCTTC
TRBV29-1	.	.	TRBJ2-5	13	CSVLDLFQETQYF	TGCAGCGTCCTAGACCTGTTCCAAGAGACCCAGTACTTC
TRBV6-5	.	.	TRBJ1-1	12	CASSMRREEAFF	TGTGCCAGCAGTATGCGACGGGAAGAAGCTTTCTTT
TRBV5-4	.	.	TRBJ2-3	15	CASSSQGQSTDTQYF	TGTGCCAGCAGCTCACAGGGTCAGAGCACAGATACGCAGTATTTT
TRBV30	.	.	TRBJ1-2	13	CAWASWRGYGYTF	TGTGCCTGGGCCAGCTGGAGGGGGTATGGCTACACCTTC
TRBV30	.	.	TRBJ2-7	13	CAWSGQRGYEQYF	TGTGCCTGGAGCGGGCAACGGGGCTACGAGCAGTACTTC
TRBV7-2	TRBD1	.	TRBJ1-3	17	CASSPGQGAGSGNTIYF	TGTGCCAGCAGCCCCGGACAGGGGGCGGGCTCTGGAAACACCATATATTTT
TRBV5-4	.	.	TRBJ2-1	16	CASSLSRGGFYNEQFF	TGTGCCAGCAGCTTGTCCCGCGGGGGCTTTTACAATGAGCAGTTCTTC
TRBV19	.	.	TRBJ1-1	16	CASASRGVLRITEAFF	TGTGCCAGTGCGTCGCGAGGGGTTCTGAGGATCACTGAAGCTTTCTTT
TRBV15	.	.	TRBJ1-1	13	CATSRERGTEAFF	TGTGCCACCAGCAGAGAGCGGGGAACTGAAGCTTTCTTT
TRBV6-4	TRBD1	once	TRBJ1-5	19	CASSDRFTQGARSGQPQHF	TGTGCCAGCAGTGACAGATTTACGCAGGGGGCACGATCGGGTCAGCCCCAGCATTTT
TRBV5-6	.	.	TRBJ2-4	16	CASSLFTRDIENIQYF	TGTGCCAGCAGCTTGTTTACCCGGGACATAGAAAACATTCAGTACTTC
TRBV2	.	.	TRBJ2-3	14	CATREGVNTDTQYF	TGTGCCACCAGGGAAGGGGTTAACACAGATACGCAGTATTTT
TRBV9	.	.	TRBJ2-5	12	CASSAAGETQYF	TGTGCCAGCAGCGCCGCGGGGGAGACCCAGTACTTC
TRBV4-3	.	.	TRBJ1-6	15	CASSREGYHNSPLHF	TGCGCCAGCAGCCGCGAGGGCTATCATAATTCACCCCTCCACTTT
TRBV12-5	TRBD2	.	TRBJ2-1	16	CASAPPLAGGHNEQFF	TGTGCTAGTGCGCCTCCTCTAGCGGGGGGGCACAATGAGCAGTTCTTC
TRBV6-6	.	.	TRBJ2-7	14	CASSARAFNYEQYF	TGTGCCAGCAGTGCACGGGCTTTCAACTACGAGCAGTACTTC
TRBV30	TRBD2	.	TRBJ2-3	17	CAWTKTRTSGILDTQYF	TGTGCCTGGACCAAAACCCGGACTAGCGGGATACTAGATACGCAGTATTTT
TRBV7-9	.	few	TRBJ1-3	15	CASSLIRAQGNTIYF	TGTGCCAGCAGCTTAATTCGGGCACAAGGGAACACCATATATTTT
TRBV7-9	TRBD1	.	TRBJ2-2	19	CASSYSPGTGGGSTGELFF	TGTGCCAGCAGCTACTCCCCCGGGACAGGGGGAGGCAGCACCGGGGAGCTGTTTTTT
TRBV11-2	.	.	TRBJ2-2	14	CASSLEGVTGELFF	TGTGCCAGCAGCTTGGAGGGAGTCACCGGGGAGCTGTTTTTT
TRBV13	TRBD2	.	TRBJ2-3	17	CASSSYKTSGATDTQYF	TGTGCCAGCAGCTCCTATAAGACTAGCGGGGCCACAGATACGCAGTATTTT